These 8 T cell receptor beta chains were all obtained from the same sample, sequenced in a study of blood T cell repertoires in COVID-19. Assay used: immunoSEQ multiplex PCR; TCRdb lists only in-frame clones, some missing. The repertoire holds around 310,000 clones, with roughly 90% as singletons. Input material: PBMCs or T cells enriched from blood (not recorded which). These receptors were taken from a woman in her twenties or thirties who had recovered from COVID-19.

This sequence joins TRBV5-5 and TRBJ1-6, with 7 bases that match TRBD1. V shed 4 bases, J shed 10 bases, and the junction held 11 bases outside the gene matches. CDR3 length equals 15 residues. Germline lookup yields CDR1 SGHKS and CDR2 YYEKEE (reference sequence). The CDR3 nucleotides read TGTGCCAGCAGCACAACCCGGGACAGCCTCTCACCCCTCCACTTT. It yields the protein CASSTTRDSLSPLHF.

The V and J genes are TRBV29-1 and TRBJ2-7, with D unresolved. Germline-derived CDR1 and CDR2 are SQVTM and ANQGSEA. Trimming pared 4 bases from V and 4 bases from J, leaving 11 bases between. The CDR3 is 12 amino acids. This CDR3 reads CSVAPGEYEQYF. The CDR3 DNA sequence: TGCAGCGTTGCCCCCGGAGAGTACGAGCAGTACTTC.

The chain links TRBV6-2 or TRBV6-3 to TRBJ2-7; D may be TRBD1 (6 bases). There are 17 residues in the CDR3. Germline CDR1 and CDR2: MNHEY and SVGEGT. V was shortened by 0 bases and J by 0 bases, with 15 bases between the two germline ends. CDR3 sequence reads: CASSYSRDTKSSYEQYF. For the CDR3, the DNA is TGTGCCAGCAGTTACTCCCGGGACACAAAGAGCTCCTACGAGCAGTACTTC.

CDR3 nucleotides: TGTGCCAGCAGCCTAGGGACAGGCGGCTCACCCCTCCACTTT. Its translation is CASSLGTGGSPLHF. The chain carries TRBV11-2 and TRBJ1-6, with 8 nucleotides matching TRBD1. CDR3 size: 14 residues. Germline V gene lookup returns CDR1 SGHAT and CDR2 FQNNGV. J lost 10 bases, V lost 5 bases, and 7 bases had no gene match.

The chain carries TRBV18 and TRBJ2-7; TRBD1 aligns across 7 bases. The length of the CDR3 is 15 residues. The junction had 5 bases not matched to a gene; V was cut back by 3 bases and J by 0 bases. Germline values: CDR1 KGHSH, CDR2 LQKENI. The CDR3 here is CASSPRRDSSYEQYF. CDR3 nucleotide sequence: TGTGCCAGCTCACCCCGCCGGGACAGCTCCTACGAGCAGTACTTC. The variable domain in full, with the rest retrieved from reference TRBV18 and TRBJ2-7, is NAGVMQNPRHLVRRRGQEARLRCSPMKGHSHVYWYRQLPEEGLKFMVYLQKENIIDESGMPKERFSAEFPKEGPSILRIQQVVRGDSAAYFCASSPRRDSSYEQYFGPGTRLTVT.

The V and J genes are TRBV12-3 or TRBV12-4 and TRBJ2-1; tentative D call: TRBD1 (7 bases). The CDR3 spans 13 residues. V was trimmed by 6 bases and J by 6 bases, leaving 12 bases between them. This CDR3 reads CASRLQGGNEQFF. CDR3 coding DNA: TGTGCCAGCAGGTTGCAGGGGGGCAATGAGCAGTTCTTC.

This chain joins TRBV5-1 and TRBJ1-4, with TRBD1 identical over 9 bases. Germline CDR1 and CDR2: SGHRS and YFSETQ. The CDR3 contains 16 residues. After removal of 2 bases from V and 7 bases from J, the junction contained 9 bases not matched to a gene. Written as DNA, the CDR3 is TGCGCCAGCAGCTTACCCGGACAGGGGTCGAGTGAAAAACTGTTTTTT. It yields the protein CASSLPGQGSSEKLFF. Full variable domain (rest looked up from reference TRBV5-1 and TRBJ1-4): KAGVTQTPRYLIKTRGQQVTLSCSPISGHRSVSWYQQTPGQGLQFLFEYFSETQRNKGNFPGRFSGRQFSNSRSEMNVSTLELGDSALYLCASSLPGQGSSEKLFFGSGTQLSVL.

The chain employs TRBV27 and TRBJ2-7; 12 bases fit TRBD2. The CDR3 sequence is 15 residues long. V dropped 5 bases and J dropped 3; count of bases not matched to a gene: 5. Germline-derived CDR1 and CDR2 are MNHEY and SMNVEV (reference sequence). The DNA for the CDR3 is TGTGCCAGCAGTCTAGCGGGAGGGCACTACTACGAGCAGTACTTC. Residues: CASSLAGGHYYEQYF.